One sample yielded the 7 T cell receptor beta chains listed below, sequenced in a study of Ad26.COV2.S vaccination and SARS-CoV-2 variants. The table came from immunoSEQ multiplex PCR; TCRdb's copy has only in-frame clones and leaves some out. This sample has about 680,000 clones, with more than 70% found just once. Treatment meaning: around 19 received Ad26.COV2.S at low or high dose, single or two shots; 5 received placebo; per-sample allocation not given. Day 63 after the first vaccine or placebo injection was the time point for sampling. Here the sequenced sample was peripheral blood, taken in a trial of Ad26.COV2.S vaccine versus placebo. The receptor set was obtained from a person between 18 and 60 years old who received the Ad26.COV2.S COVID-19 vaccine or a placebo.

The rearrangement uses TRBV6-2 or TRBV6-3 and TRBJ2-7, with a tentative D call TRBD1 (6 bases). Germline V gene lookup returns CDR1 MNHEY and CDR2 SVGEGT. Deletions cut 2 bases from V and 1 base from J, with 12 bases between. The CDR3 contains 15 residues. CDR3 region: CASSYPNRASYEQYF. DNA for the CDR3: TGTGCCAGCAGTTACCCAAACAGGGCTTCCTACGAGCAGTACTTC.

The chain recombines TRBV7-3 with TRBJ2-1; 7 bases fit TRBD1. From germline, CDR1 is SGHTA and CDR2 FQGTGA. This CDR3 has 15 residues. V dropped 6 bases and J dropped 0; count of bases not matched to a gene: 5. CDR3 sequence reads: CASRMTGSSYNEQFF. DNA of the CDR3: TGTGCCAGCAGGATGACAGGGAGCTCCTACAATGAGCAGTTCTTC.

Comments on this clone: This CDR3 is also generated by other DNA sequences in the sample. The J gene is TRBJ2-5, the V gene TRBV9, with 8 bases aligning to TRBD1. The CDR3 has 16 residues. Looked up from germline, CDR1 is SGDLS and CDR2 is YYNGEE. Germline trimming cut 0 bases from V and 2 bases from J; bases unmatched to any gene: 6. The chain's CDR3 is CASSVALGQGQETQYF. The CDR3 DNA reads as TGTGCCAGCAGCGTAGCTCTAGGACAGGGTCAAGAGACCCAGTACTTC. Variable domain in full (rest from reference TRBV9 and TRBJ2-5): DSGVTQTPKHLITATGQRVTLRCSPRSGDLSVYWYQQSLDQGLQFLIQYYNGEERAKGNILERFSAQQFPDLHSELNLSSLELGDSALYFCASSVALGQGQETQYFGPGTRLLVL.

The chain employs TRBV2 and TRBJ1-5; 7 bases map to TRBD1. This CDR3 is built from 14 residues. Per germline, CDR1 SNHLY and CDR2 FYNNEI. V shed 6 bases, J shed 5 bases, and the junction held 7 bases outside the gene matches. The CDR3 DNA sequence: TGTGCCAGCAGCGGAGACAGGGACTATCAGCCCCAGCATTTT. It is translated as CASSGDRDYQPQHF.

V is TRBV18 and J is TRBJ1-1; D not certain. Between the trimmed V and J ends, which lost 5 bases and 3 bases, there was a span of 13 bases. The CDR3 is 14 residues long. Germline V gene sequence: CDR1 KGHSH, CDR2 LQKENI. CDR3 protein: CASSSQNTDTEAFF. DNA of the CDR3: TGTGCCAGCTCATCACAAAATACAGACACTGAAGCTTTCTTT.

This clone showed up just once. The chain couples TRBV2 to TRBJ2-2; 13 bases are a match to TRBD2. The trim removed 5 bases at V and 2 bases at J, leaving 8 bases unmatched. From germline, CDR1 is SNHLY and CDR2 FYNNEI. The CDR3 sequence is 18 residues long. The CDR3 DNA follows: TGTGCCAGCAGTCCGACTAGCGGGGGGTTTGGTAACACCGGGGAGCTGTTTTTT. Translating gives CASSPTSGGFGNTGELFF.

This clone was seen a single time. The gene calls are TRBV19 and TRBJ1-4; TRBD1 matches 9 bases. Germline lookup yields CDR1 LNHDA and CDR2 SQIVND (reference sequence). V shed 5 bases, J shed 10 bases, and the junction held 8 bases outside the gene matches. This CDR3 region has 14 residues. The CDR3 DNA reads TGTGCCAGTAGTCCGGACAGGGGAGGAGGAAAACTGTTTTTT. Protein product: CASSPDRGGGKLFF.